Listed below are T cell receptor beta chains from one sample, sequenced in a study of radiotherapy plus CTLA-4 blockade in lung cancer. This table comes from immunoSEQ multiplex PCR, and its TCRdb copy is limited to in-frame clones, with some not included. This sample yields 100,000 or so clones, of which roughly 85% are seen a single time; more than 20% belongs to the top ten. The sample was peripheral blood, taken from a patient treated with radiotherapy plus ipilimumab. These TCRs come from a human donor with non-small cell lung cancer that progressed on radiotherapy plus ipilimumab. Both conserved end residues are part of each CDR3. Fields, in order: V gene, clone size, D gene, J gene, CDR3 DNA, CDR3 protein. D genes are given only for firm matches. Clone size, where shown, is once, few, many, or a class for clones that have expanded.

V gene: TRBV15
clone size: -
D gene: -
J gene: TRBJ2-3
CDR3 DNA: TGTGCCACCAGCAGAAAGCGCGCGGGCACAGATACGCAGTATTTT
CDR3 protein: CATSRKRAGTDTQYF

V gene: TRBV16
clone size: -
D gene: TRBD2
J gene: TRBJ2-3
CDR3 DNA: TGTGCCAGCAGCCAACGGACTAGCGGCACAGATACGCAGTATTTT
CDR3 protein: CASSQRTSGTDTQYF

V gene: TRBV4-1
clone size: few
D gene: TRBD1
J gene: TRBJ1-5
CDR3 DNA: TGCGCCAGCAGCCCGGGGACAGGGGGCGGCAATCAGCCCCAGCATTTT
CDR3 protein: CASSPGTGGGNQPQHF

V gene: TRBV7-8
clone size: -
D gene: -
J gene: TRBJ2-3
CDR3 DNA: TGTGCCACCCGAGGGAGACAGATCACAGATACGCAGTATTTT
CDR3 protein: CATRGRQITDTQYF

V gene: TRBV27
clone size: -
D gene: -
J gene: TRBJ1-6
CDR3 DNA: TGTGCCAGCAGTGTTAGTCCCTCCTATAATTCACCCCTCCACTTT
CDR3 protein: CASSVSPSYNSPLHF

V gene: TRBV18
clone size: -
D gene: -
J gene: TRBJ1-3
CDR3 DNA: TGTGCCAGCTCACCACCTACAGGGAGTGGAAACACCATATATTTT
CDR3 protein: CASSPPTGSGNTIYF

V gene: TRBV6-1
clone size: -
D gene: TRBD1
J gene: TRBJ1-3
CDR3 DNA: TGTGCCAGAGTAAGGACAGGGAATCTCGGAAACACCATATATTTT
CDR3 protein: CARVRTGNLGNTIYF

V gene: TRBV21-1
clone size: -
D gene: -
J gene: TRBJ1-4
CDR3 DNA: TGTGCCAGCAGCAAAGATGGCGGACGGTCTACTAATGAAAAACTGTTTTTT
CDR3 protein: CASSKDGGRSTNEKLFF

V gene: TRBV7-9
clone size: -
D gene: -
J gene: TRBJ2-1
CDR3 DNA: TGTGCCAGCAGCTTAAAGGGCTTTGGAGAGCAGTTCTTC
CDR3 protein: CASSLKGFGEQFF

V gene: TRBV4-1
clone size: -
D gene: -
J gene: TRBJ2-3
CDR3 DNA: TGCGCCAGCAGCGGCCAGCGGGACAACACAGATACGCAGTATTTT
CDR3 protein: CASSGQRDNTDTQYF

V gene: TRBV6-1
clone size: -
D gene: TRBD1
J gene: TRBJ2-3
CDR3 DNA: TGTGCCAGCAGTGTAACCGGGACAGGGGGTACAGATACGCAGTATTTT
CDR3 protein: CASSVTGTGGTDTQYF

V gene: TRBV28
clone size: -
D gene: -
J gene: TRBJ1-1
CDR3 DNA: TGTGCCAGCAGTAACAGGGCTCAGGTCGCTGAAGCTTTCTTT
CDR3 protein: CASSNRAQVAEAFF

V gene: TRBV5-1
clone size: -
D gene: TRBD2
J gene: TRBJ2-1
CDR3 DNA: TGCGCCAGCAGCTACGGAGCGACTAGCGGGAGCAATGAGCAGTTCTTC
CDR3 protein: CASSYGATSGSNEQFF

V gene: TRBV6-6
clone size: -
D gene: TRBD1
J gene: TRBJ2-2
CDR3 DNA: TGTGCCAGCAGGGCACAGGACAGGGGGCCGACCGGGGAGCTGTTTTTT
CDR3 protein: CASRAQDRGPTGELFF

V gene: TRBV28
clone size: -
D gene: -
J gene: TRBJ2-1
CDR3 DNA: TGTGCCAGCAAGGGGACGGACCCTTACAATGAGCAGTTCTTC
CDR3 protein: CASKGTDPYNEQFF

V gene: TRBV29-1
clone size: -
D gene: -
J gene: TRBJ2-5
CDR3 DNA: TGCAGCGTCATCAGGGTCCAAGGGACCCAGTACTTC
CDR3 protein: CSVIRVQGTQYF

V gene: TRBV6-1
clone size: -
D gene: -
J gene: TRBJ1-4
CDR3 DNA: TGTGCCAGCTCCCTACCGGGAAGTGAAAAACTGTTTTTT
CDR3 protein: CASSLPGSEKLFF

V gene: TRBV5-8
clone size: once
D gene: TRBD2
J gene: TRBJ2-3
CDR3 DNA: TGTGCCAGCAGCCCAAGCGGGGGGCGGGATACGCAGTATTTT
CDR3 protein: CASSPSGGRDTQYF

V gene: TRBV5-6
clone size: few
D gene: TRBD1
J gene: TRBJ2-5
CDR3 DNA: TGTGCCAGCAGCTTAACCTCAGACAGGGAAGAGACCCAGTACTTC
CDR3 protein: CASSLTSDREETQYF

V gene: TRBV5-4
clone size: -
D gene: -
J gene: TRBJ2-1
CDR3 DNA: TGTGCCAGCAGCTTGGATCCAGGGGCCTACAATGAGCAGTTCTTC
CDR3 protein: CASSLDPGAYNEQFF

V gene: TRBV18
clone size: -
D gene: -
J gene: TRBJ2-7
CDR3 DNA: TGTGCCAGCTCACCACCTGTCGATACGAAAGAGCAGTACTTC
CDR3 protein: CASSPPVDTKEQYF

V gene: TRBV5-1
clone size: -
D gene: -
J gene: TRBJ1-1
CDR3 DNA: TGCGCCAGCAGCTTGATTTTGAACACTGAAGCTTTCTTT
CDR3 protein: CASSLILNTEAFF

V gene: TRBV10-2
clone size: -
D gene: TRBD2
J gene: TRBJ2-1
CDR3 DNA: TGCGCCAGCGGAAACCCGGGACTAGCGGGAGTCGGCTCCTACAATGAGCAGTTCTTC
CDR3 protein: CASGNPGLAGVGSYNEQFF

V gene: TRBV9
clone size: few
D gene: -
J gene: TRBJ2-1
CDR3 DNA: TGTGCCAGCAGCCCCCGTCTTAGCTCCTACAATGAGCAGTTCTTC
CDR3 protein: CASSPRLSSYNEQFF

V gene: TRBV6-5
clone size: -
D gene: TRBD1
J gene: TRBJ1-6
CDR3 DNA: TGTGCCAGCAGTTACTCAGGACAGGGTTCACCCCTCCACTTT
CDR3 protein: CASSYSGQGSPLHF

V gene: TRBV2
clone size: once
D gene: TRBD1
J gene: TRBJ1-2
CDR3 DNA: TGTGCCAGCAGTGGGGACAGGGATGCTATCTATGGCTACACCTTC
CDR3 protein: CASSGDRDAIYGYTF

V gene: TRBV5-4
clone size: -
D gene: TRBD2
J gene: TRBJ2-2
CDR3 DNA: TGTGCCAGCAGCCCGAGCGGGGGGCGCGTTACCGGGGAGCTGTTTTTT
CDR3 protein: CASSPSGGRVTGELFF

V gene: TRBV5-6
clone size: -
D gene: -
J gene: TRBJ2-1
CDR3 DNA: TGTGCCAGCAGCTTTAGACGGACAGTAGGAGATGAGCAGTTCTTC
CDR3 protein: CASSFRRTVGDEQFF

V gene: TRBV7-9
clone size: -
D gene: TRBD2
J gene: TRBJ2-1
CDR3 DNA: TGTGCCAGCAGCTTATGGACTAGCGGGAAGGTGGTGGATGAGCAGTTCTTC
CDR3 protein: CASSLWTSGKVVDEQFF

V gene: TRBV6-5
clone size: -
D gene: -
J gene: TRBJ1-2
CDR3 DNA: TGTGCCAGCAGTTACGCGCAGGGAGATGGCTACACCTTC
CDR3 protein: CASSYAQGDGYTF

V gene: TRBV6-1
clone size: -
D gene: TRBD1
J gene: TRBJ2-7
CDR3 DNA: TGTGCCAGCAGTGGACAGGGTATCTACGAGCAGTACTTC
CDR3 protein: CASSGQGIYEQYF

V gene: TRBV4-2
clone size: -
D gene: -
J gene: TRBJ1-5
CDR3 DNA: TGTGCCAGCAGCCAAAATTTACCAGGGAACAATCAGCCCCAGCATTTT
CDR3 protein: CASSQNLPGNNQPQHF

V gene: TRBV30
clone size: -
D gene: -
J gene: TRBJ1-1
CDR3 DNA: TGTGCCTGGAGATTTCTGGGGAACACTGAAGCTTTCTTT
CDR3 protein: CAWRFLGNTEAFF

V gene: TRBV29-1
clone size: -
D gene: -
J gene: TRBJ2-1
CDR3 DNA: TGCAGCCACCGCGGCGCTAACTACAATGAGCAGTTCTTC
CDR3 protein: CSHRGANYNEQFF

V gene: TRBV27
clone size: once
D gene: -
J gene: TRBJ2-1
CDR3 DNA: TGTGCCAGCAGTCCCCCCCAGGGGTTACCGTTCTTC
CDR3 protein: CASSPPQGLPFF

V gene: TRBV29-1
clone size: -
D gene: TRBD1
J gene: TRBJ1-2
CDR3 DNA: TGCAGCGTTATACTGGACAGGGGTGGTTCCGGCTACACCTTC
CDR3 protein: CSVILDRGGSGYTF

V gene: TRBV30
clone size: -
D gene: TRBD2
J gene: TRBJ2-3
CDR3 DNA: TGTGCCTGGAGTCGACTAGCGGGAAGCACAGATACGCAGTATTTT
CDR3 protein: CAWSRLAGSTDTQYF

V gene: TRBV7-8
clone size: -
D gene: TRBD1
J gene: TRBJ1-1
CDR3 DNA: TGTGCCAGCAGCCCGCCGGGACAGGTGTTCGGGTGGGCTTTCTTT
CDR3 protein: CASSPPGQVFGWAFF

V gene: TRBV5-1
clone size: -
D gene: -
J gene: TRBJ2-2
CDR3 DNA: TGCGCCAGCAGCCCGCTTCAGGCTGCCACCGGGGAGCTGTTTTTT
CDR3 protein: CASSPLQAATGELFF

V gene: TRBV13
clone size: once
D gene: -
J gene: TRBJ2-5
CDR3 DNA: TGTGCCAGCAGCTGGAGTATCGGGGGACAAGAGACCCAGTACTTC
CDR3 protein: CASSWSIGGQETQYF

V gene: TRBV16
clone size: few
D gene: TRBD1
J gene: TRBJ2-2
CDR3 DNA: TGTGCCAGCAGAGGGACAGGGAAGACCGGGGAGCTGTTTTTT
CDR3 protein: CASRGTGKTGELFF

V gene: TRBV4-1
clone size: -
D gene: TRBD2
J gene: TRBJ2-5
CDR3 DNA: TGCGCCAGCAGCCAAGATAAAACTAGCGGGAGTATAGAGACCCAGTACTTC
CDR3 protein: CASSQDKTSGSIETQYF

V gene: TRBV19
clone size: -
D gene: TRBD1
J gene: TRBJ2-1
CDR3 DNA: TGTGCCAGTAGTATCCAGGGGGTAGGCAATGAGCAGTTCTTC
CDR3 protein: CASSIQGVGNEQFF

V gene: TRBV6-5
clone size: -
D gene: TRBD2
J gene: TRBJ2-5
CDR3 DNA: TGTGCCAGCAGTTACTTCGGCGGGAGCCAAGAGACCCAGTACTTC
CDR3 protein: CASSYFGGSQETQYF

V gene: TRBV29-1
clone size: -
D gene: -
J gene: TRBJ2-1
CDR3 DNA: TGCAGCGTTGAAGTCGGGACTCTCCAGGGGCAGTTCTTC
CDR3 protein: CSVEVGTLQGQFF

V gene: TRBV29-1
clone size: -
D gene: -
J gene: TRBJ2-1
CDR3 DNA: TGCAGCGTTGAAGAGGCGGTTTACAATGAGCAGTTCTTC
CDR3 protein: CSVEEAVYNEQFF

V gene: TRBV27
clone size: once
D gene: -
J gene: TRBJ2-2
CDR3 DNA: TGTGCCAGCAGTTTTAGGGGAGCGAACACCGGGGAGCTGTTTTTT
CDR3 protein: CASSFRGANTGELFF

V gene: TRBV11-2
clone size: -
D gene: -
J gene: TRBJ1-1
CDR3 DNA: TGTGCCAGCAGCTTAATAGGGTACACTGAAGCTTTCTTT
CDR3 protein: CASSLIGYTEAFF

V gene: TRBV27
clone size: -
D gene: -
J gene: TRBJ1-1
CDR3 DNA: TGTGCCAGCAGTTTATCCACAGGGCACACTGAAGCTTTCTTT
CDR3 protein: CASSLSTGHTEAFF

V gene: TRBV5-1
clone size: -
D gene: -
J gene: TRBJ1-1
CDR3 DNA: TGCGCCAGCAGCTTGGACAGGAACACTGAAGCTTTCTTT
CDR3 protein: CASSLDRNTEAFF

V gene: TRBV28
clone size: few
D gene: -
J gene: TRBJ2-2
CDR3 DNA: TGTGCCAGCAGCCAGGGAGGGGGCACCGGGGAGCTGTTTTTT
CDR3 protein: CASSQGGGTGELFF

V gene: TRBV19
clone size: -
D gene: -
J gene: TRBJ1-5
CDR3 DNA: TGTGCCAGTGGACAATGGAGCAATCAGCCCCAGCATTTT
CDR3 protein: CASGQWSNQPQHF

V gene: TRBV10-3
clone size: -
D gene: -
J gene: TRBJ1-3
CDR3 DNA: TGTGCCATTACTACAGGCTCTGGAAACACCATATATTTT
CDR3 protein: CAITTGSGNTIYF

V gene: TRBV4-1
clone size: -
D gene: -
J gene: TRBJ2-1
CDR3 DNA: TGCGCCAGCAGCCAAGTTAGCAGGGGCCATGAGCAGTTCTTC
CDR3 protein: CASSQVSRGHEQFF

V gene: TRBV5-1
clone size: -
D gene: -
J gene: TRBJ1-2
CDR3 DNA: TGCGCCAGCAGCTTGGGGTCCAGGGATGGCTACACCTTC
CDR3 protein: CASSLGSRDGYTF

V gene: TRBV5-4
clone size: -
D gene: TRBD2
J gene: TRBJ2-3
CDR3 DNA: TGTGCCAGCAGCACGAGCGGGAGGGATACGCAGTATTTT
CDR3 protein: CASSTSGRDTQYF

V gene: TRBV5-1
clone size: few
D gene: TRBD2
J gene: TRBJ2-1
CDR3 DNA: TGCGCCAGCAGCTTGGGGGGACTAGCGGGAGACTATGAGCAGTTCTTC
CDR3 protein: CASSLGGLAGDYEQFF